This T cell receptor beta chain was documented in a study of Ad26.COV2.S vaccination and SARS-CoV-2 variants. Findings and limits, study-wide: An underestimation of total T cell responses may have resulted from the TCR breadth and depth analyses. People who got the vaccine or the placebo had similar non-spike TCR breadth. Reports say spike-specific CD8+ and CD4+ T cell responses covered substantial breadth after vaccination. Vaccine recipients had higher spike-specific TCR breadth than placebo recipients.

Sequencing used immunoSEQ multiplex PCR; TCRdb keeps in-frame clones, though not all of them. This sample yields hundreds of thousands of clones, of which just over 90% are seen a single time; 3.9% belongs to the top ten. As concerns this clone: What it binds is not known.

The CDR3 sequence is 14 residues long. Trimming took 5 bases from V and 7 from J; bases not matched to a gene: 8. Germline V gene data show CDR1 as MNHEY and CDR2 as SVGAGI. This TCR was sampled from a human donor who had recovered from COVID-19. The sequenced sample was peripheral blood, obtained after recovery from COVID-19. The J gene is TRBJ1-1, the V gene TRBV6-5, with TRBD1 identical over 9 bases. The CDR3 DNA follows: TGTGCCAGCAGTCTTGGACAGGGGATTTATGAAGCTTTCTTT. It translates to CASSLGQGIYEAFF.